These T cell receptor beta chains were read from a single sample in a study of tumor-infiltrating lymphocytes in primary liver carcinoma. TCRdb itself ran the multiplex PCR reads through MiXCR, one entry per CDR3 protein. The sample lists about 330,000 distinct CDR3 sequences; almost 65% were seen once. Specimen: peripheral blood. Receptors originate from a man aged 35-49 years with primary liver carcinoma and hepatitis B virus infection. Each CDR3 is given with its conserved first and last residue. Each record gives: J gene, D gene, V gene, clone size, CDR3 protein, CDR3 DNA. D genes are given only for firm matches. Some rows mark clone size as missing; the rest say once, few, many or name a class of expanded clone.

TRBJ2-7	.	TRBV5-1	.	CASSAPGQRSPYEQYF	TGCGCCAGCAGCGCCCCCGGACAGAGATCCCCTTACGAGCAGTACTTC
TRBJ2-1	TRBD2	TRBV12-3/TRBV12-4	.	CATRSRRSGREYNEQFF	TGTGCCACCAGGAGCCGTAGGAGCGGGAGGGAATACAATGAGCAGTTCTTC
TRBJ2-7	.	TRBV12-3/TRBV12-4	once	CASSYYIGFLLVSGVGANYEQYF	TGTGCCAGCAGCTATTATATTGGTTTTTTATTGGTTAGCGGAGTTGGGGCAAACTACGAGCAGTACTTC
TRBJ1-5	.	TRBV11-2	once	CASSLSVAASNQLQHF	TGTGCCAGCAGCTTGTCGGTGGCAGCTAGCAATCAGCTCCAGCATTTT
TRBJ1-1	.	TRBV11-2	.	CASSHGFEDEAFF	TGTGCCAGCAGCCATGGGTTCGAGGATGAAGCTTTCTTT
TRBJ2-1	.	TRBV6-1	many	CASNTHEQFF	TGTGCCAGCAACACTCATGAGCAGTTCTTC
TRBJ2-1	.	TRBV4-2	.	CASSQLTGTGSGHLF	TGTGCCAGCAGCCAACTCACCGGAACAGGGTCGGGGCATCTCTTC
TRBJ2-5	.	TRBV5-6	few	CASIEEGARETQYF	TGTGCCAGCATTGAGGAGGGGGCCAGGGAGACCCAGTACTTC
TRBJ2-4	TRBD1	TRBV6-5	.	CAGTNSQRTGARIENIQYF	TGTGCCGGCACCAACTCTCAAAGGACAGGGGCCCGAATAGAAAACATTCAGTACTTC
TRBJ1-1	.	TRBV4-2	.	CASSQDEQGTEAFF	TGTGCCAGTAGCCAAGATGAACAGGGCACTGAAGCTTTCTTT
TRBJ2-1	.	TRBV10-3	many	CAISDPTANEQFF	TGTGCCATCAGTGACCCGACAGCCAATGAGCAGTTCTTC
TRBJ1-1	.	TRBV10-3	.	CAISEYERDEALF	TGTGCCATCAGTGAGTACGAACGGGATGAAGCTCTCTTT
TRBJ2-2	TRBD1	TRBV12-3/TRBV12-4	.	CATDRDTGELFF	TGTGCCACGGACAGGGACACCGGGGAGCTGTTTTTT
TRBJ2-4	.	TRBV6-2/TRBV6-3	.	CASSYSSKTGLARNIQYF	TGTGCAAGCAGTTACTCGAGTAAGACGGGGCTAGCCAGAAATATTCAGTACTTC
TRBJ2-7	.	TRBV10-3	few	CAARGAAYKNYEQYF	TGTGCCGCCAGGGGTGCTGCCTATAAAAACTACGAGCAGTACTTC
TRBJ2-1	.	TRBV11-2	few	CASNLTRSSYNEQFF	TGTGCCAGCAACCTGACACGGAGCTCCTACAATGAACAGTTCTTC
TRBJ2-3	TRBD2	TRBV11-2	.	CASRKAGGSQDTQYF	TGTGCCAGCAGGAAAGCGGGAGGGTCCCAAGATACGCAGTATTTT
TRBJ2-1	.	TRBV11-2	many	CASSLGGGNYNEQFF	TGTGCCAGCAGCTTAGGGGGCGGGAATTACAATGAGCAGTTCTTC
TRBJ2-7	.	TRBV11-2	.	CASSLHRYEHYF	TGTGCCAGCAGCTTACACCGCTACGAACACTACTTC
TRBJ2-7	TRBD2	TRBV11-3	.	CASSPGPAGVYEQYF	TGTGCCAGCAGCCCGGGTCCAGCGGGAGTCTACGAGCAGTACTTC
TRBJ2-2	TRBD1	TRBV10-1	many	CASSELTGGNGELFF	TGCGCCAGCAGTGAGTTGACAGGGGGCAACGGGGAGCTGTTTTTT
TRBJ2-1	TRBD2	TRBV11-2	.	CAGSLVTSGRAVYNEQFF	TGTGCCGGCAGCTTGGTGACTAGTGGGAGGGCCGTCTACAATGAGCAGTTCTTC
TRBJ2-1	.	TRBV7-6	.	CASSPRGAGGNERFF	TGTGCCAGCAGCCCTCGGGGGGCCGGGGGCAATGAGCGGTTCTTC
TRBJ2-5	TRBD1	TRBV10-1	few	CASRPGQGLETQYF	TGCGCCAGTCGCCCCGGACAGGGCTTGGAGACCCAGTACTTC
TRBJ2-7	.	TRBV11-2	.	CASSSVVSFYKQYF	TGTGCCAGCAGCTCAGTTGTCAGTTTCTACAAGCAGTACTTC
TRBJ1-1	.	TRBV11-2	.	CASNLMGNTETFF	TGTGCCAGCAACTTAATGGGGAACACTGAAACTTTCTTT
TRBJ2-2	TRBD2	TRBV6-5	few	CASSYSRWAGPGIAGGTGELFF	TGTGCCAGCAGTTACTCGAGATGGGCCGGCCCCGGAATAGCGGGGGGCACCGGGGAGCTGTTTTTT
TRBJ1-1	.	TRBV28	.	CASSSVGGQGTEAFF	TGTGCCAGCAGTTCTGTGGGGGGCCAAGGCACTGAAGCATTCTTT
TRBJ1-1	TRBD1	TRBV12-3/TRBV12-4	.	CASGPGQGGTVAFF	TGTGCCAGCGGGCCGGGACAGGGGGGCACTGTGGCTTTCTTT
TRBJ1-6	.	TRBV28	few	CASSSPDGSPLHF	TGTGCCAGCAGTTCCCCGGACGGTTCACCCCTCCACTTT
TRBJ2-2	.	TRBV10-2	many	CASAGGGELFF	TGCGCCAGCGCTGGTGGCGGGGAGCTGTTTTTT
TRBJ1-2	.	TRBV6-1	.	CASQTGVTTRGGYTF	TGTGCCAGCCAAACAGGTGTGACCACGAGGGGTGGCTACACCTTC
TRBJ2-1	.	TRBV24-1	few	CATSGGRLDEQFF	TGTGCCACCAGTGGAGGACGCCTTGATGAGCAGTTCTTC
TRBJ2-1	.	TRBV4-2	many	CASRPTSTANEQFF	TGTGCCAGCCGACCGACTAGTACTGCCAATGAGCAGTTCTTC
TRBJ2-7	.	TRBV28	.	CASTSGWQYEQYF	TGTGCCAGTACGAGTGGCTGGCAATACGAGCAGTACTTC
TRBJ2-5	TRBD2	TRBV4-2	.	CVSSQDPGLDWETHYF	TGTGTCAGCAGCCAAGACCCCGGACTAGATTGGGAGACCCACTACTTC
TRBJ2-1	TRBD1	TRBV7-9	.	CASSFFGTGAYNEQFF	TGTGCCAGCAGCTTCTTCGGGACAGGGGCCTACAATGAGCAGTTCTTC
TRBJ1-2	.	TRBV6-6	.	CASLRQRDNYGYTF	TGTGCCAGCCTTAGACAGAGGGACAACTATGGCTACACCTTC
TRBJ1-4	TRBD1	TRBV4-1	.	CASSQDLQGAFREKLSF	TGCGCCAGCAGCCAAGATCTACAGGGGGCCTTCCGTGAAAAACTGTCTTTT
TRBJ2-1	TRBD2	TRBV5-1	.	CASSLMREGQVISYNEQFF	TGCGCCAGCAGCTTGATGAGGGAGGGCCAGGTAATCTCCTACAATGAGCAGTTCTTC
TRBJ2-3	.	TRBV29-1	.	CSVGVDTQYF	TGCAGCGTGGGGGTCGATACGCAGTATTTT
TRBJ1-2	.	TRBV11-2	many	CASSANPQPNYGYTF	TGTGCCAGCAGCGCCAACCCACAGCCTAACTATGGCTACACCTTC